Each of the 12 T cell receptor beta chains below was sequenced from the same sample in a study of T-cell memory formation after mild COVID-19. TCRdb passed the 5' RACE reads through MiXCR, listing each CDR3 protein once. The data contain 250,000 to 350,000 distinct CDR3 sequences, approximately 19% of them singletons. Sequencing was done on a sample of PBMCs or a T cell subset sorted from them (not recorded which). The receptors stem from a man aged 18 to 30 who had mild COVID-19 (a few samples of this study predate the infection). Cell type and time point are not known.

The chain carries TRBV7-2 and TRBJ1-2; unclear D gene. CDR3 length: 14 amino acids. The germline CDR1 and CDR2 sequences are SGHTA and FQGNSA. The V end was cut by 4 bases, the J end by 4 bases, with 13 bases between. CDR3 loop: CASSYLDRLYGYTF. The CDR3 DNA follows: TGTGCCAGCAGCTACTTGGACCGTCTCTATGGCTACACCTTC.

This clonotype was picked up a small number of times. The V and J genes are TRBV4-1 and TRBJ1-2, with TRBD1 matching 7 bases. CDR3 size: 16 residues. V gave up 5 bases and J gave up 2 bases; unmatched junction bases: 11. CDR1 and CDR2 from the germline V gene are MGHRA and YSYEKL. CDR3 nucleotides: TGCGCCAGCAGCTATGGACAGGCGGGGGGGAACTATGGCTACACCTTC. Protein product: CASSYGQAGGNYGYTF.

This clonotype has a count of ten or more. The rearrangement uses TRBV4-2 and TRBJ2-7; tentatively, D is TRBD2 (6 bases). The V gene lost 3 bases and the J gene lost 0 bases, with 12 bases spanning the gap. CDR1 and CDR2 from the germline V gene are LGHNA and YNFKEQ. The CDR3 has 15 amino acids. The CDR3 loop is CASSQGGVSSYEQYF. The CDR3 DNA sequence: TGTGCCAGCAGCCAGGGCGGGGTAAGCTCCTACGAGCAGTACTTC.

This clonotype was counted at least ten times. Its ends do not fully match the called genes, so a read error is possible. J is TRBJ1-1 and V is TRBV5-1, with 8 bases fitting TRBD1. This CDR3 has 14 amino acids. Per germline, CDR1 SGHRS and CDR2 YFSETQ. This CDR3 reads CASSSGQGNTEAFF. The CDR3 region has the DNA TGTGCCAGCAGTTCCGGACAGGGGAACACTGAAGCTTTCTTT. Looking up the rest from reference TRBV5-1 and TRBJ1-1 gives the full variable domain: KAGVTQTPRYLIKTRGQQVTLSCSPISGHRSVSWYQQTPGQGLQFLFEYFSETQRNKGNFPGRFSGRQFSNSRSEMNVSTLELGDSALYLCASSSGQGNTEAFFGQGTRLTVV.

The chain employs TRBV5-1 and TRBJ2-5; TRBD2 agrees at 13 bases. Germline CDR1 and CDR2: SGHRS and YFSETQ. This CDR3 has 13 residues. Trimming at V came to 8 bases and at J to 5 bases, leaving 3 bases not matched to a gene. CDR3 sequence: CASQTSGGETQYF. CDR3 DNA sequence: TGCGCCAGTCAGACTAGCGGGGGGGAGACCCAGTACTTC.

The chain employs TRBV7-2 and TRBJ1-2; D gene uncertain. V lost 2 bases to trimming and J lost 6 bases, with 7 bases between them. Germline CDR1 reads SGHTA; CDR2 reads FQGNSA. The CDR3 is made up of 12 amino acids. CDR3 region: CASSLFPDGYTF. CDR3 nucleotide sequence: TGTGCCAGCAGCTTATTCCCAGATGGCTACACCTTC.

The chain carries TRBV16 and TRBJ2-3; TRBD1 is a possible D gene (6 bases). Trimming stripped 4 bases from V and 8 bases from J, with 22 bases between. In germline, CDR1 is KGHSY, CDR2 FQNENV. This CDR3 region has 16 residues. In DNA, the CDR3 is TGTGCCAGCAGCCGAGTCACGGACAGCGAATGGGGTACGCAGTATTTT. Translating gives CASSRVTDSEWGTQYF.

The CDR3 DNA reads as TGCAGTGCTAGCTACGGGTTCACGCAGTATTTT. Its protein is CSASYGFTQYF. The chain links TRBV20-1 to TRBJ2-3; D gene ambiguous. There are 11 residues in the CDR3. Trimming removed 3 bases at V and 9 bases at J, with 10 bases between. The germline V gene encodes CDR1 DFQATT and CDR2 SNEGSKA (reference sequence).

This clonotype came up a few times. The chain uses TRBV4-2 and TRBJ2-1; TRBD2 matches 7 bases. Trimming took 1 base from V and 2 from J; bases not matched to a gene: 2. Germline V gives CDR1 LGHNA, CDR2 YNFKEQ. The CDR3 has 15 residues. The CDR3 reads CASSQGLAAYNEQFF. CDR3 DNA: TGTGCCAGCAGCCAAGGTCTAGCGGCCTACAATGAGCAGTTCTTC.

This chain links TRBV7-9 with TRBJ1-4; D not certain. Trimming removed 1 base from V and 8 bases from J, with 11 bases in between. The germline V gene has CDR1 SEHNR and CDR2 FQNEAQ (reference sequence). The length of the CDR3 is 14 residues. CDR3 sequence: CASSLGRGSEKLFF. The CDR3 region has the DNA TGTGCCAGCAGCTTAGGACGGGGTTCGGAAAAACTGTTTTTT.

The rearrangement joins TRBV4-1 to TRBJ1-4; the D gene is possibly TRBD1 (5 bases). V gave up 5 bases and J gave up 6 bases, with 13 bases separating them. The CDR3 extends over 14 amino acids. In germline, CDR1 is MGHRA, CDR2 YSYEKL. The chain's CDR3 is CASSSPGRHEKLFF. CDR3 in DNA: TGCGCCAGCAGCAGCCCGGGACGTCATGAAAAACTGTTTTTT.

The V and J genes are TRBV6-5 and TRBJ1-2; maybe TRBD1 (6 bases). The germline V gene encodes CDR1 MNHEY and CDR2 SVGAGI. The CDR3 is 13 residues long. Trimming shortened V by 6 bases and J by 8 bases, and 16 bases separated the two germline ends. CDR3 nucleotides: TGTGCCAGCAGCCTAGGGGGGGGGCCCGGCTACACCTTC. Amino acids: CASSLGGGPGYTF.